These T cell receptor beta chains were read from a single sample in a study of tumor-infiltrating lymphocytes in primary liver carcinoma. MiXCR, applied by TCRdb to the multiplex PCR reads, yields one record per CDR3 protein. This sample has about 78,000 distinct CDR3 sequences, with roughly two thirds found just once. Sequencing used liver tumor tissue from sampling region 4. Every receptor here comes from an older woman with primary liver carcinoma and hepatitis B virus infection. Both conserved end residues are part of each CDR3. Each record gives: J gene, D gene, clone size, V gene, CDR3 DNA, CDR3 protein. The D gene is left open where the match is weak. Expanded clones get a size class; other rows say once, few or many, or leave the size out.

J: TRBJ2-7; D: NA; size: many; V: TRBV7-9; DNA: TGTGCCAGCAGCGCCTACCTCCTAGGAGCCGAGCAGTACTTC; CDR3: CASSAYLLGAEQYF
J: TRBJ1-2; D: NA; size: NA; V: TRBV29-1; DNA: TGCAGCGTTGGAAGAGAGGGCGAAAGAGGCTACACCTTC; CDR3: CSVGREGERGYTF
J: TRBJ2-3; D: TRBD2; size: few; V: TRBV6-5; DNA: TGTGCCAGCAGTTACCGGGGACTAGCAGCCAGGGGTACGCAGTATTTT; CDR3: CASSYRGLAARGTQYF
J: TRBJ1-6; D: NA; size: medium-sized; V: TRBV11-2; DNA: TGTGCCAGCAGCTTAGTAGCCTCACCCCTCCACTTT; CDR3: CASSLVASPLHF
J: TRBJ1-2; D: NA; size: NA; V: TRBV12-3/TRBV12-4; DNA: TGTGCCAGTAGTTCCCGGGTAGGGAGGGAGCTTCGGTATGGCTACACCTTC; CDR3: CASSSRVGRELRYGYTF
J: TRBJ2-1; D: NA; size: NA; V: TRBV28; DNA: TGTGCCAGCAGTCACGGGGGTAGCGGCGCGAGGGAGCAGTTTTTC; CDR3: CASSHGGSGAREQFF
J: TRBJ2-2; D: NA; size: few; V: TRBV9; DNA: TGTGCCAGCAGCGTAGGAAGTGGGACCGGGGAGCTGTTTTTT; CDR3: CASSVGSGTGELFF
J: TRBJ2-7; D: NA; size: NA; V: TRBV20-1; DNA: TGCAGTGCTAGAGATCAGGGGATAATTGTCTCCTACGAGCAGTACTTC; CDR3: CSARDQGIIVSYEQYF
J: TRBJ2-1; D: NA; size: NA; V: TRBV2; DNA: TGTGCCAGCAGTCTAGACAGGCCGGCCTACAATGAGCAGTTCTTC; CDR3: CASSLDRPAYNEQFF
J: TRBJ2-7; D: NA; size: NA; V: TRBV28; DNA: TGTGTCAGCAGGCGCAGGGGGGAGACCACCTACGAGCAGTACTTC; CDR3: CVSRRRGETTYEQYF
J: TRBJ2-7; D: TRBD2; size: NA; V: TRBV11-1; DNA: TGTACCAGCAACTCGGGCAGCGGGAACTACGAGCAGTACTTC; CDR3: CTSNSGSGNYEQYF
J: TRBJ2-3; D: NA; size: medium-sized; V: TRBV11-2; DNA: TGTGCCAGCAGCCCAGCCGGGCGGGCAGATACGCAGTATTTT; CDR3: CASSPAGRADTQYF
J: TRBJ2-5; D: NA; size: NA; V: TRBV12-3/TRBV12-4; DNA: TGTGCGAGCAGCTCCGGGACCCAAGAGACCCAGTACTTC; CDR3: CASSSGTQETQYF
J: TRBJ1-2; D: NA; size: NA; V: TRBV11-3; DNA: TGTGCCAGCAACTCTGGCCTCCGGGGCCGGGTAACCAATGGCTACACCTTC; CDR3: CASNSGLRGRVTNGYTF
J: TRBJ2-7; D: NA; size: NA; V: TRBV20-1; DNA: TGCAGTGCTAGAGACCCCGTTGTTGCCCAGTCCTCCTACGAGCAGTACTTC; CDR3: CSARDPVVAQSSYEQYF
J: TRBJ2-1; D: NA; size: NA; V: TRBV6-2/TRBV6-3; DNA: TGTGCCAGCAGTTACGAGCGAGATGAGCACTTCTTC; CDR3: CASSYERDEHFF
J: TRBJ2-2; D: NA; size: NA; V: TRBV10-3; DNA: TGTGCCATAAGTGGGTCAAGGGGTCCCGGGGAGCTGTTCTTT; CDR3: CAISGSRGPGELFF
J: TRBJ2-4; D: TRBD1; size: NA; V: TRBV20-1; DNA: TGCAGTGTGCGAGGGGGCGCCAAAAACATTCAGTACTTC; CDR3: CSVRGGAKNIQYF
J: TRBJ2-7; D: TRBD1; size: NA; V: TRBV11-3; DNA: TGTGTCAGCAGCCCACGGGGACAGTCGGGCTACGAGCAGTATTTC; CDR3: CVSSPRGQSGYEQYF
J: TRBJ2-1; D: NA; size: NA; V: TRBV24-1; DNA: TGTGCCACCAGCCAAACCGGACGGTTTGAGCAGTTCTTC; CDR3: CATSQTGRFEQFF
J: TRBJ2-3; D: TRBD2; size: NA; V: TRBV10-3; DNA: TGTGCCAAGACCGGGACTAGCGGGAGCGGTATTAACACAGATACACAGTATTTT; CDR3: CAKTGTSGSGINTDTQYF
J: TRBJ2-1; D: NA; size: NA; V: TRBV11-3; DNA: TGTGCCAGCAGTGCCGGGGGCCGCAATGAGCAGTTCTTT; CDR3: CASSAGGRNEQFF
J: TRBJ2-2; D: TRBD2; size: many; V: TRBV4-2; DNA: TGTGCCAGCAGCCAAGAACTAGCGGGAGGGGGCGGGGAGCTGTTTTTT; CDR3: CASSQELAGGGGELFF
J: TRBJ2-5; D: TRBD1; size: NA; V: TRBV4-1; DNA: TGTGCCAGCAGCCCCCAGGGACAGGGGATTGGGACCCAGTACTTC; CDR3: CASSPQGQGIGTQYF
J: TRBJ1-6; D: TRBD1; size: once; V: TRBV6-1; DNA: TGTGTCGGCAGGACAGGAAACTCACCCCTCCACTTT; CDR3: CVGRTGNSPLHF
J: TRBJ2-3; D: TRBD2; size: NA; V: TRBV7-9; DNA: TGTGACAGCAGCTTACGACTAGCGGATGCAGATATGCAGTATTTT; CDR3: CDSSLRLADADMQYF
J: TRBJ1-1; D: NA; size: NA; V: TRBV7-9; DNA: TGTGCCAGCAGCTTAACCGAGCCAGGAGCCAGTGAAGCTTTCTTT; CDR3: CASSLTEPGASEAFF
J: TRBJ1-2; D: NA; size: few; V: TRBV21-1; DNA: TGTGCCAGCAGCAAAGGTTATGACAGGGGTTGCGATGGCTACACCTTC; CDR3: CASSKGYDRGCDGYTF
J: TRBJ2-5; D: NA; size: NA; V: TRBV24-1; DNA: TGTGCCACTAGTGATCGGCAGGCGTACCAAGAGACCCAGTACTTC; CDR3: CATSDRQAYQETQYF
J: TRBJ2-3; D: TRBD2; size: NA; V: TRBV29-1; DNA: TGCAACGTGGGACTAGCGGGCTCTAGCACAGATACGCAGTATTTT; CDR3: CNVGLAGSSTDTQYF
J: TRBJ2-1; D: TRBD2; size: few; V: TRBV2; DNA: TGTGCCAGCAGTGGTATGGCGGGAGGGGTGAATGAGCAGTTCTTC; CDR3: CASSGMAGGVNEQFF
J: TRBJ1-2; D: TRBD1; size: many; V: TRBV10-3; DNA: TGTGCCACTGGACAGGGGGCCCTCCAAGGCTCTGGCTACACCTTC; CDR3: CATGQGALQGSGYTF
J: TRBJ1-6; D: NA; size: many; V: TRBV10-1; DNA: TGCGCCAGCTCCGGGACGAAAAATTCACCCCTCCACTTT; CDR3: CASSGTKNSPLHF
J: TRBJ2-7; D: NA; size: NA; V: TRBV29-1; DNA: TGCAGCGGGGGTGGGTGGAGTTACGAGCAGTACTTC; CDR3: CSGGGWSYEQYF
J: TRBJ2-1; D: TRBD2; size: once; V: TRBV11-2; DNA: TGTGTCAGCAGCTTAGTGGGAGGGCCGCTTGAGCTGTTCTTC; CDR3: CVSSLVGGPLELFF
J: TRBJ2-5; D: TRBD2; size: many; V: TRBV5-1; DNA: TGCGCCAGCGGGACTAGCGGTCAGCAAGAGACCCAGTACTTC; CDR3: CASGTSGQQETQYF
J: TRBJ1-6; D: TRBD1; size: NA; V: TRBV5-1; DNA: TGCGCCAGGAGCGTACAGGGGAATTCACCCCTCCACTTT; CDR3: CARSVQGNSPLHF
J: TRBJ2-7; D: NA; size: NA; V: TRBV28; DNA: TGTGCCAGCAGTTTAGCGACGAGTGATGTGGGCGAGCAATACTTC; CDR3: CASSLATSDVGEQYF
J: TRBJ2-7; D: NA; size: NA; V: TRBV11-3; DNA: TGTGCCAGCAGCTCAGAACCGGGCAGGGCCTGGGGGCAGTACTTC; CDR3: CASSSEPGRAWGQYF
J: TRBJ2-1; D: NA; size: NA; V: TRBV12-3/TRBV12-4; DNA: TGTGCCAGCAGCCCCAGGGGCGGGAACTCATACGAGCAGTTCTTC; CDR3: CASSPRGGNSYEQFF
J: TRBJ1-1; D: NA; size: NA; V: TRBV7-8; DNA: TGTACCGGCACCTTAGCCACCGGAACATCTGACACTGAAACTATCTTT; CDR3: CTGTLATGTSDTETIF
J: TRBJ1-5; D: TRBD1; size: few; V: TRBV15; DNA: TGTGCCACCAGCAGCGGATGGGACAGGGGGTTCAATCAGCCCCAGCATTTT; CDR3: CATSSGWDRGFNQPQHF
J: TRBJ1-6; D: NA; size: NA; V: TRBV11-2; DNA: TGTGCCAACAGCTTAGGCAGGGAACCAGGGCGCGATTCACCCCTCCACTTT; CDR3: CANSLGREPGRDSPLHF
J: TRBJ2-7; D: TRBD1; size: many; V: TRBV12-3/TRBV12-4; DNA: TGTGCCAGCAGTAACGCCCCGGGACAGGGGGCTTACGAGCAGTACTTC; CDR3: CASSNAPGQGAYEQYF
J: TRBJ2-4; D: TRBD2; size: few; V: TRBV28; DNA: TGTGCCAGCAGTTCGGGCTCCCGGGGGGGAGGCAAAAACATTCAGTACTTC; CDR3: CASSSGSRGGGKNIQYF
J: TRBJ2-2; D: TRBD1; size: NA; V: TRBV6-1; DNA: TGTGTCAGCAGTGCCCCGGGACAGAGGGGCTCCGGGGAGCTGTTTTTT; CDR3: CVSSAPGQRGSGELFF
J: TRBJ2-1; D: TRBD2; size: NA; V: TRBV11-3; DNA: TGTGCCAGGGGTTTAGGAACTAGCGGGAAGCTTGAGCAGTTCTTC; CDR3: CARGLGTSGKLEQFF
J: TRBJ2-1; D: NA; size: NA; V: TRBV29-1; DNA: TGCAACGTTGAAGACGTGATCGTCATGGGGAATGAGCAGTTCTTC; CDR3: CNVEDVIVMGNEQFF
J: TRBJ1-1; D: NA; size: many; V: TRBV28; DNA: TGTGCCAGCAGTTGGGGAGGGGTCACTGAAGCTTTCTTT; CDR3: CASSWGGVTEAFF
J: TRBJ1-2; D: NA; size: NA; V: TRBV5-1; DNA: TGCGCCAGCAGCTTGGGGGAATCACGGTATGGCTACACCTTC; CDR3: CASSLGESRYGYTF
J: TRBJ2-3; D: NA; size: NA; V: TRBV6-1; DNA: TGTGTCAGCAGTGACCGAGGGAATCGCTGGGGGAAGACAGATACGCAGTATTTT; CDR3: CVSSDRGNRWGKTDTQYF
J: TRBJ2-7; D: TRBD1; size: NA; V: TRBV11-2; DNA: TGTGCCAGCAGTTCAACAGGGGACACCCACGAGCAGTATTTC; CDR3: CASSSTGDTHEQYF
J: TRBJ1-1; D: TRBD1; size: NA; V: TRBV12-3/TRBV12-4; DNA: TGTGCCAGCAGGACCGGACAGGTGAACACTGAAGGTTTCTTT; CDR3: CASRTGQVNTEGFF
J: TRBJ2-1; D: TRBD1; size: NA; V: TRBV6-1; DNA: TGCGCCAGCACTACAGGGGCTCTGGGATCTGAGCAGTTCTTC; CDR3: CASTTGALGSEQFF
J: TRBJ2-7; D: NA; size: NA; V: TRBV7-9; DNA: TGTGCCACCAGCCAGGAGGGGGGTTCTTCCTATGAGCAGTACTTC; CDR3: CATSQEGGSSYEQYF